Below are 18 T cell receptor beta chains sequenced from a single sample in a study of blood T cells in healthy people across ages. A second PCR of about 6 to 12 cycles used a sample-barcoded 5' primer and a J-beta primer mix. Via MiXCR, TCRdb re-called the 5' RACE reads, giving one row per CDR3 protein. In the table there are around 1,800,000 distinct CDR3 sequences, 39% of which are singletons. The sequenced sample consisted of blood. The origin of the receptors is a human donor in good health.

This clonotype was observed a handful of times. The genes are TRBV20-1 and TRBJ2-1; TRBD2 matches 10 bases. V lost 2 bases and J lost 4; bases outside the gene matches: 5. This CDR3 has 15 amino acids. CDR1 is DFQATT, CDR2 SNEGSKA, per germline (reference sequence). CDR3 region: CSARRSGGVYNEQFF. The CDR3, as DNA: TGCAGTGCTAGACGAAGCGGGGGGGTTTACAATGAGCAGTTCTTC.

This clonotype was detected a few times. This sequence joins TRBV13 and TRBJ2-5, with TRBD1 matching 8 bases. Trimming removed 2 bases from V and 3 bases from J; junction bases left unmatched: 8. The CDR3 contains 16 residues. CDR1 and CDR2 from the germline V gene are PRHDT and FYEKMQ (reference sequence). CDR3 region: CASSLYGTGREETQYF. The CDR3 DNA reads as TGTGCCAGCAGCTTATACGGGACAGGAAGAGAAGAGACCCAGTACTTC.

V is TRBV5-1 and J is TRBJ2-2; 7 bases map to TRBD1. The V gene's germline CDR1 is SGHRS and CDR2 YFSETQ. The V segment lost 2 bases and the J segment 4 bases; nucleotides outside the gene matches: 8. The CDR3 loop spans 16 amino acids. CDR3 loop: CASSFGVDRVTGELFF. CDR3 nucleotide sequence: TGCGCCAGCAGCTTCGGCGTCGACAGGGTCACCGGGGAGCTGTTTTTT.

The J gene is TRBJ1-5, the V gene TRBV29-1; 7 nucleotides line up with TRBD1. Trimming at V came to 5 bases and at J to 6 bases, leaving 10 bases not matched to a gene. This CDR3 is 14 amino acids long. In germline, CDR1 is SQVTM, CDR2 ANQGSEA. The CDR3 sequence: CSVSGTDPSQPQHF. The CDR3 bases are TGCAGCGTTTCCGGGACAGACCCTTCTCAGCCCCAGCATTTT.

Details on this clonotype: At one end the junction does not follow the germline gene, possibly because of a read error. V gene TRBV27 combines with J gene TRBJ2-7; D possibly corresponds to TRBD1 (5 bases). CDR1 and CDR2 from the germline V gene are MNHEY and SMNVEV (reference sequence). The CDR3 runs to 14 residues. The CDR3 sequence is CAGSYQGASYEQYF. The CDR3 bases are TGTGCCGGCAGTTACCAAGGGGCCTCCTACGAGCAGTACTTC.

About this clonotype: Compared with germline, one end of the junction differs, possibly owing to a read error. This chain connects TRBV20-1 to TRBJ1-6; TRBD1 matches at 8 bases. The CDR3 has 16 residues. The germline V gene has CDR1 DFQATT and CDR2 SNEGSKA (reference sequence). The CDR3 sequence is CSARVGTGTYNSPLHF. The CDR3 DNA is TGCAGTGCTAGGGTCGGGACAGGCACTTATAATTCGCCCCTCCACTTT.

The chain links TRBV9 to TRBJ2-1, with D perhaps TRBD1 (5 bases). The V end lost 0 bases, the J end lost 6 bases, and 16 bases lay between the germline ends. CDR3 size: 16 residues. Germline V gene data show CDR1 as SGDLS and CDR2 as YYNGEE. The CDR3 sequence: CASSVAFGAMGNEQFF. The CDR3, as DNA: TGTGCCAGCAGCGTAGCTTTTGGGGCCATGGGCAATGAGCAGTTCTTC.

The table lists this clonotype with a few counts. The chain recombines TRBV29-1 with TRBJ2-1; D unclear. The CDR3 contains 15 residues. The germline gives CDR1 SQVTM, CDR2 ANQGSEA. V was cut by 6 bases and J by 8 bases, with 23 bases left in between. In nucleotides, the CDR3 is TGCAGCGTAGATGGTTTGGGTCTCAGGTGGGATGAGCAGTTCTTC. Its translation: CSVDGLGLRWDEQFF.

This clonotype showed up just a few times. The chain has TRBV5-1 and TRBJ2-2; 12 nucleotides match TRBD2. The V gene's germline CDR1 is SGHRS and CDR2 YFSETQ. V lost 2 bases to trimming and J lost 5 bases; unmatched junction nucleotides: 7. The CDR3 has 17 residues. The chain's CDR3 is CASSFRTSGVETGELFF. In DNA form, the CDR3 reads TGCGCCAGCAGCTTCCGGACTAGCGGGGTAGAAACCGGGGAGCTGTTTTTT.

The sample holds a few counts of this clonotype. V gene TRBV7-8 combines with J gene TRBJ2-6; 7 nucleotides agree with TRBD2. The V and J ends lost 1 base and 5 bases, in that order; junction bases with no gene match: 5. This CDR3 comprises 16 residues. Germline V gene data show CDR1 as SGHVS and CDR2 as FQNEAQ. The CDR3 sequence: CASSLGRGDWANVLTF. CDR3 nucleotide sequence: TGTGCCAGCAGCTTAGGACGGGGGGACTGGGCCAACGTCCTGACTTTC. Drawing the rest from reference TRBV7-8 and TRBJ2-6, the complete variable domain is GAGVSQSPRYKVAKRGQDVALRCDPISGHVSLFWYQQALGQGPEFLTYFQNEAQLDKSGLPSDRFFAERPEGSVSTLKIQRTQQEDSAVYLCASSLGRGDWANVLTFGAGSRLTVL.

This clonotype was counted a few times. The chain joins TRBV12-3 or TRBV12-4 to TRBJ1-4, with TRBD1 as a possible D gene (6 bases). V was trimmed by 6 bases and J by 0 bases, leaving 17 bases between them. This CDR3 region has 17 residues. The CDR3 bases are TGTGCCAGCAGACAAGGACAGACTGGGGCAACTAATGAAAAACTGTTTTTT. Its translation: CASRQGQTGATNEKLFF.

The chain joins TRBV21-1 to TRBJ2-1; TRBD1 was called by the table and not checked on the DNA. TRBV21-1 is annotated as a pseudogene. This CDR3 spans 15 amino acids. The CDR3 coding sequence is TGTGCCAGCAGCAAGGGGCTTAAGGGGAAGGGTGAGCAGTTCTTC. Amino acids: CASSKGLKGKGEQFF.

The sample holds a few counts of this clonotype. V usage is TRBV20-1 and J usage is TRBJ2-5; 10 bases map to TRBD2. V lost 3 bases to trimming and J lost 0 bases; unmatched junction nucleotides: 7. Germline CDR1 is DFQATT and CDR2 is SNEGSKA (reference sequence). The CDR3 runs to 16 residues. For the CDR3, the DNA is TGCAGTGCTAGTCCCCACCTAGCGGGGGACCAAGAGACCCAGTACTTC. Translation: CSASPHLAGDQETQYF.

This chain joins TRBV7-9 and TRBJ2-3; tentative D call: TRBD2 (5 bases). The germline V gene encodes CDR1 SEHNR and CDR2 FQNEAQ (reference sequence). CDR3 length: 16 residues. Between the trimmed V and J ends, which lost 2 bases and 3 bases, there was a span of 15 bases. DNA of the CDR3: TGTGCCAGCAGCTTAAAGAGGGCAGAGTTAACAGATACGCAGTATTTT. This gives the protein CASSLKRAELTDTQYF.

J is TRBJ1-5 and V is TRBV10-3; 11 nucleotides align to TRBD1. This CDR3 comprises 14 residues. V gave up 8 bases and J gave up 7 bases; unmatched junction bases: 7. Germline V gene sequence: CDR1 ENHRY, CDR2 SYGVKD. For the CDR3, the DNA is TGTGCCATCGGTAGGACAGGGGGCAGGCAGCCCCAGCATTTT. This gives the protein CAIGRTGGRQPQHF.

This chain uses TRBV7-2 with TRBJ1-1, with D unclear. The CDR3 covers 13 residues. Germline CDR1 and CDR2: SGHTA and FQGNSA. Trimming stripped 5 bases from V and 7 bases from J, with 14 bases between. CDR3 protein: CASSPLGLVEAFF. Here the CDR3 DNA reads TGTGCCAGCAGCCCCCTAGGGTTGGTTGAAGCTTTCTTT.

This rearrangement joins TRBV12-3 or TRBV12-4 to TRBJ1-1; no firm D call. The CDR3 totals 15 residues. Trimming removed 7 bases at V and 1 base at J, with 16 bases between. CDR3 in amino acids: CASILIGLWNTEAFF. The CDR3 DNA sequence: TGTGCCAGCATCCTAATCGGGCTCTGGAACACTGAAGCTTTCTTT.

The table lists this clonotype with a few counts. The chain recombines TRBV28 with TRBJ1-1; unclear D gene. Germline CDR1 is MDHEN and CDR2 is SYDVKM. CDR3 length equals 13 residues. Trimming removed 1 base from V and 5 bases from J, with 8 bases in between. CDR3 protein: CASSLLLGTEAFF. The DNA for the CDR3 is TGTGCCAGCAGTTTATTGTTGGGAACTGAAGCTTTCTTT.